The T cell receptor beta chain described here comes from a study of Graves' ophthalmopathy and Graves' hyperthyroidism. V was pared by 6 bases and J by 0 bases, with 14 bases between. The CDR3 has 15 amino acids. Using RNA transcripts, the TCR beta CDR3 regions were amplified. Investigators did first-round RT-PCR with HTBI primers, then second-round multiplex PCR. TCRdb redid the calling of the multiplex PCR reads with MiXCR, one entry per CDR3 protein. The sample lists over 150,000 distinct CDR3 sequences; over 35% were seen once. To note about this clonotype: Its antigen is unidentified.

Whole-study findings and limits: Also, most clonotypes expanded in the thyroid above 0.001 frequency appeared in blood. Progression of ophthalmopathy was predicted by the model with around 70% sensitivity and approximately 72% specificity.

The sample taken for sequencing was peripheral blood. The sequence derives from a woman aged 40-49 years with Graves' ophthalmopathy. The chain uses TRBV12-3 or TRBV12-4 and TRBJ2-5; D unclear. The CDR3 region is CASSLSRRDQETQYF. CDR3 coding DNA: TGTGCCAGCAGCTTAAGCCGTCGGGACCAAGAGACCCAGTACTTC.